The present TCR beta chain was sequenced within a study of tissue T cells after allogeneic stem cell transplantation. The CDR3 is made up of 14 amino acids. V shed 7 bases and J shed 7 bases, with 18 bases lying between them. Germline CDR1 reads SGHRS; CDR2 reads YFSETQ. This clone was found a few times. Its antigen is undetermined. Sequencing used immunoSEQ multiplex PCR; TCRdb keeps in-frame clones, though not all of them. The table has 9,000 to 10,000 clones, roughly 60% seen once. Comparators were a few non-transplant cancer patients without known GI disease. Study-wide points: This small cohort was clinically heterogeneous, and sampling depth was a limitation. Tissue-detected TCR repertoire was only partly captured by blood and spleen T cells.

The source material was tissue from the jejunum, sampled at autopsy. The chain couples TRBV5-1 to TRBJ2-1; D might be TRBD1 (6 bases). The sequence derives from a woman aged 18-49 years with breast cancer. DNA of the CDR3: TGCGCCAGCGGTACTCAGGGGATAGGAAATGAGCAGTTCTTC. Translating it yields CASGTQGIGNEQFF.